This TCR beta chain came from a study of cytomegalovirus exposure and HLA in healthy donors. This PCR relied on a set of 60 Vbeta primers and 13 Jbeta primers. This table comes from immunoSEQ multiplex PCR, and its TCRdb copy is limited to in-frame clones, with some not included. The sample carries about 96,000 clones, 60% to 80% recorded once. Per the germline V gene, CDR1 is SGHAT and CDR2 is FQNNGV. Trimming shortened V by 11 bases and J by 0 bases, and 17 bases separated the two germline ends. This CDR3 has 14 amino acids. Findings and caveats of the study: The classifier, whose performance was assessed in both the original and validation cohorts, reportedly diagnosed cytomegalovirus status with high specificity and sensitivity. Within the data, a cluster of highly shared sequence variants was likely a sequencing artifact.

On this clone: No antigen is known for it.

The chain joins TRBV11-2 to TRBJ2-7; TRBD2 is a possible D gene (6 bases). The source is a man aged 45-60 years in good health and CMV-seropositive. Sequenced sample: PBMCs. The CDR3 DNA reads as TGTGCCTCACAAGTGGGGAGGAGCTCCTACGAGCAGTACTTC. It yields the protein CASQVGRSSYEQYF.